The 16 T cell receptor beta chains given below trace back to one sample, sequenced in a study of regulatory T cells in long-lasting Graves disease (dated by TCRdb to the early 2020s). The receptor library was made with multiplex PCR. The sequencer listed for this sample is Illumina HiSeq 4000. To build TCR beta libraries, CDR3 regions were amplified by Arm-PCR using iRepertoire HTBI primers. TCRdb reprocessed the public reads (quality trimming at Q25 with fastp, clone calling with MiXCR) and kept in-frame beta chains. Records with the same CDR3 protein are collapsed into one entry carrying the most frequent genes and DNA. The sample has 400,000 to 500,000 distinct CDR3 sequences on record, 14% of them singletons. The ten largest clones take up approximately 15% of the sample. This sample's time point label indicates: newly diagnosed GD, antithyroid drugs for less than 3 months. RNA was extracted from PBMCs in TRIzol for both TCR sequencing and RNA sequencing.

The sample was also reused in another study, on T cells in Graves' hyperthyroidism and ophthalmopathy.

The specimen was peripheral blood mononuclear cells (PBMCs), collected at new diagnosis, from a patient treated with antithyroid drugs. Source of these receptors: a woman in her forties or fifties with Graves disease. Donor details come from another sample of the same person, matched by shared clones.

This clonotype has ten or more counts. The V call is TRBV11-2, the J call TRBJ2-7; D is tentatively TRBD1 or TRBD2 (5 bases each). The CDR3 has 14 amino acids. The V and J ends lost 5 bases and 3 bases respectively, with 14 bases between them. Germline V gene lookup returns CDR1 SGHAT and CDR2 FQNNGV. Here the CDR3 reads CASSPGTFLYEQYF. Written as DNA, the CDR3 is TGTGCCAGCAGCCCCGGGACCTTCCTCTACGAGCAGTACTTC.

This clonotype was seen more than once but under ten times. The rearrangement joins TRBV9 to TRBJ2-7, with D possibly matching TRBD2 (5 bases). The CDR3 has 14 amino acids. Germline V gene sequence: CDR1 SGDLS, CDR2 YYNGEE. V was trimmed by 4 bases and J by 3 bases, leaving 14 bases between them. The CDR3 DNA reads TGTGCCAGCAGCTTCGGACCAGCGGACTACGAGCAGTACTTC. Translated: CASSFGPADYEQYF.

This clonotype was observed many times. CDR3 bases: TGTGCCAGCAGTACCGGGGCAGGGGTGAATTCACCCCTCCACTTT. This translates into CASSTGAGVNSPLHF. This chain joins TRBV6-1 and TRBJ1-6; tentatively, D is TRBD1 (6 bases). The germline CDR1 and CDR2 sequences are MNHNS and SASEGT. V was pared by 5 bases and J by 7 bases, with 15 bases between. There are 15 residues in the CDR3.

This clonotype came up a few times. This may be a read error, as it is one base from a much larger clone. This chain uses TRBV27 with TRBJ2-1, with 10 bases matching TRBD1. The germline CDR1 and CDR2 sequences are MNHEY and SMNVEV (reference sequence). The V segment lost 4 bases and the J segment 7 bases; nucleotides outside the gene matches: 16. The CDR3 loop spans 18 amino acids. The CDR3 is CASSSERPGQGPTNEQFF. For the CDR3, the DNA is TGTGCCAGCAGTTCAGAACGACCGGGACAGGGGCCTACGAATGAGCAGTTCTTC.

This clonotype was recorded a few times. V and J are TRBV19 and TRBJ2-1, with 8 bases matching TRBD2. Per germline, CDR1 LNHDA and CDR2 SQIVND (reference sequence). This CDR3 spans 16 amino acids. Germline trimming cut 6 bases from V and 4 bases from J; bases unmatched to any gene: 11. CDR3 nucleotides: TGTGCCAGTAGAAGCCTGGCTCGCGGGAGGTACAATGAGCAGTTCTTC. It is translated as CASRSLARGRYNEQFF.

Here the CDR3 DNA reads TGTGCCAGCAGTTTGGACCCCCTTAGCGGGAGGGCCGAGGTGACCCAGTACTTC. Protein sequence: CASSLDPLSGRAEVTQYF. The rearrangement joins TRBV28 to TRBJ2-3, with 11 bases fitting TRBD2. Matching the DNA end better, TRBJ2-5 makes the J call doubtful. The germline CDR1 and CDR2 sequences are MDHEN and SYDVKM. There are 18 residues in the CDR3.

This clonotype was observed at least ten times. The chain carries TRBV6-2 or TRBV6-3 and TRBJ2-5; no reliable D call. The germline V gene encodes CDR1 MNHEY and CDR2 SVGEGT. The CDR3 spans 14 residues. V was pared by 7 bases and J by 1 base, with 13 bases between. The DNA for the CDR3 is TGTGCCAGCACCCGCCTGCTATCCCAAGAGACCCAGTACTTC. This gives the protein CASTRLLSQETQYF.

This clonotype was counted ten times or more. This rearrangement joins TRBV20-1 to TRBJ2-2, with a tentative D call TRBD1 (6 bases). V lost 5 bases, J lost 7 bases, and 14 bases lay in between. Germline V CDR1 and CDR2: DFQATT, SNEGSKA (reference sequence). The CDR3 totals 13 residues. The CDR3 sequence: CSAEQGYVGELFF. In nucleotides, the CDR3 is TGCAGTGCTGAACAGGGTTACGTCGGGGAGCTGTTTTTT.

This clonotype was seen many times. The germline gene is not matched at one end of the junction; a read error may be the cause. The CDR3, as DNA: TGTGCCAGCGCCCAGGGGAGACAGGGGGCTCCGATGGGAAGGTTC. Translating gives CASAQGRQGAPMGRF. This chain links TRBV2 with TRBJ2-7, with 10 bases that match TRBD1. The CDR3 length is 15 residues. Germline CDR1 reads SNHLY; CDR2 reads FYNNEI.

Note on this clonotype: One base away lies a much larger clone, so this may be a sequencing read error. This chain connects TRBV12-3 or TRBV12-4 to TRBJ2-1; D is undetermined. V was trimmed by 4 bases and J by 10 bases, leaving 14 bases between them. The CDR3 spans 13 residues. The CDR3 sequence: CASSSQDVYEQFF. CDR3 nucleotide sequence: TGTGCCAGCAGTTCCCAGGACGTCTACGAGCAGTTCTTC.

The chain combines TRBV4-1 with TRBJ1-5; D gene unclear. This CDR3 region has 19 residues. From germline, CDR1 is MGHRA and CDR2 YSYEKL. The germline V and J ends were trimmed by 0 bases and 0 bases, with 18 bases remaining between them. CDR3 nucleotide sequence: TGCGCCAGCAGCCAAGATCCAAACGGCGACCATTATAGCAATCAGCCCCAGCATTTT. It specifies CASSQDPNGDHYSNQPQHF.

This clonotype was detected ten times or more. The CDR3 region has the DNA TGTGCCAGCAGTTTCGACGGTCCCAATGAAAAACTGTTTTTT. Its protein product is CASSFDGPNEKLFF. V usage is TRBV28 and J usage is TRBJ1-4; D is unresolved. This CDR3 has 14 amino acids. The V end lost 3 bases, the J end lost 5 bases, and 10 bases lay between the germline ends. Per germline, CDR1 MDHEN and CDR2 SYDVKM.

This clonotype appeared a few times. This chain links TRBV5-1 with TRBJ1-2; D gene uncertain. This CDR3 has 15 residues. V was cut by 4 bases and J by 0 bases, with 13 bases left in between. Germline V CDR1 and CDR2: SGHRS, YFSETQ. Here the CDR3 reads CASSLLDGTNYGYTF. In nucleotides, the CDR3 is TGCGCCAGCAGCCTCTTAGACGGAACTAACTATGGCTACACCTTC.

This clonotype was detected only once. This clone may be a read error of a much larger clone one base away. Because it lacks the conserved phenylalanine or tryptophan at the end, this CDR3 is likely a read error. The V gene is TRBV2, the J gene TRBJ1-2; 7 nucleotides match TRBD1. Germline CDR1 and CDR2: SNHLY and FYNNEI. With V trimmed by 5 bases and J by 3 bases, 9 bases remained unmatched. CDR3 size: 15 residues. Written as DNA, the CDR3 is TGTGCCAGCAGTTTAACCGCGGACAGGCACTATGGCTACACCCTC. Its translation is CASSLTADRHYGYTL.

The sample holds many counts of this clonotype. The rearrangement uses TRBV28 and TRBJ2-3; 8 bases agree with TRBD1. This CDR3 contains 14 residues. The ends lost 8 bases at V and 10 bases at J; junction bases unmatched: 14. Germline V lookup: CDR1 MDHEN, CDR2 SYDVKM. CDR3 in amino acids: CASSPAGGVSAQYF. The CDR3 region has the DNA TGTGCCAGCTCCCCCGCAGGGGGCGTTTCGGCGCAGTATTTT.

This clonotype was recorded at least ten times. The chain links TRBV14 to TRBJ2-7; the match to TRBD1 covers 7 bases. This CDR3 is 13 amino acids long. Germline lookup yields CDR1 SGHDN and CDR2 FVKESK. J gave up 1 base and V 4 bases, and 1 base lay outside the gene matches. The CDR3 here is CASSRGQSYEQYF. The CDR3 DNA follows: TGTGCCAGCAGCCGGGGACAGTCCTACGAGCAGTACTTC.